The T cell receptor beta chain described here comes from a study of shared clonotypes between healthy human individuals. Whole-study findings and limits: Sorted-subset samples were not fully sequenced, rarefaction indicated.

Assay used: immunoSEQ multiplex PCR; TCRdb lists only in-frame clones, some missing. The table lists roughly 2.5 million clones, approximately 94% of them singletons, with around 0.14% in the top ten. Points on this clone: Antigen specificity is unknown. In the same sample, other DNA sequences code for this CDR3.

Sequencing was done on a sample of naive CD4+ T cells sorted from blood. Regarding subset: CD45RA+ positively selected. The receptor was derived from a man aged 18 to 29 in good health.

CDR3 DNA: TGTGCCAGCAGTTTGAACTCCAACTATGGCTACACCTTC. It encodes CASSLNSNYGYTF. The genes are TRBV28 and TRBJ1-2; the D is unclear. Trimming stripped 3 bases from V and 2 bases from J, with 7 bases between. The CDR3 spans 13 residues. Germline V gene lookup returns CDR1 MDHEN and CDR2 SYDVKM.